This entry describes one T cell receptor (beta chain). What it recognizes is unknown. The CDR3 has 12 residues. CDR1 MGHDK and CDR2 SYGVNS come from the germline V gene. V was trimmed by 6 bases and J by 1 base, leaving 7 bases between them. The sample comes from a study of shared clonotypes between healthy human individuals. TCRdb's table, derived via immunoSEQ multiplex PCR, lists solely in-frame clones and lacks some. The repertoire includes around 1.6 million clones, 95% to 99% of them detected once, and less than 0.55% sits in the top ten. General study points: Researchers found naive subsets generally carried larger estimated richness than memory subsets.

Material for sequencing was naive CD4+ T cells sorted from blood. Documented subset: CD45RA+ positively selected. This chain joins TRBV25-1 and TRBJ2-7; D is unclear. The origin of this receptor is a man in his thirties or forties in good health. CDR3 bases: TGTGCCAGCAGAGGGCTTTCCTACGAGCAGTACTTC. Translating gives CASRGLSYEQYF.